These 23 T cell receptor beta chains came from one sample sequenced in a study of blood T cell repertoires in COVID-19. The repertoire was sequenced with immunoSEQ multiplex PCR; TCRdb's copy has only in-frame clones and lacks some. This sample has fewer than 300,000 clones; approximately 82% occur once, and the top ten carry less than 5.5%. Specimen: PBMCs or T cells enriched from blood (not recorded which). The source of these receptors is a man between 35 and 55 years old who had been exposed to COVID-19.

This chain joins TRBV19 and TRBJ2-7; 7 bases agree with TRBD2. This CDR3 has 14 amino acids. Germline loops: CDR1 LNHDA, CDR2 SQIVND (reference sequence). Trimming at V came to 1 base and at J to 2 bases, leaving 2 bases not matched to a gene. The CDR3 here is CASSIVGGAYEQYF. The CDR3 DNA is TGTGCCAGTAGTATAGTTGGGGGGGCCTACGAGCAGTACTTC.

Concerning this clone: The junction departs from the called germline gene at one end, perhaps through a read error. The rearrangement joins TRBV11-2 to TRBJ1-5; 7 bases map to TRBD1. Germline V CDR1 and CDR2: SGHAT, FQNNGV. This CDR3 spans 13 amino acids. The DNA for the CDR3 is TGTGCCAGCAGCCTAGACAGGGCTCAGCCCCAGCATTTT. Translation: CASSLDRAQPQHF.

The rearrangement joins TRBV28 to TRBJ2-2; D might be TRBD2 (5 bases). CDR1 MDHEN and CDR2 SYDVKM come from the germline V gene. The CDR3 sequence is 14 residues long. V was trimmed by 5 bases and J by 3 bases, leaving 10 bases between them. The CDR3 loop is CASSETGYTGELFF. CDR3 bases: TGTGCCAGCAGTGAGACGGGATACACCGGGGAGCTGTTTTTT.

The rearrangement joins TRBV3-1 (or the pseudogene TRBV3-2) to TRBJ2-3, with 11 bases aligning to TRBD2. CDR3 length equals 18 residues. CDR1 is LGHDT and CDR2 is YNNKEL in the germline V gene (reference sequence). J lost 5 bases, V lost 3 bases, and 13 bases had no gene match. The CDR3 DNA is TGTGCCAGCAGCCAGGGGGTTATAGCGGGAGGGCTCTTAGATACGCAGTATTTT. It specifies CASSQGVIAGGLLDTQYF.

This rearrangement joins TRBV2 to TRBJ2-3; D gene unclear. V dropped 2 bases and J dropped 8 bases, with 8 bases sitting between them. Germline V lookup: CDR1 SNHLY, CDR2 FYNNEI. The CDR3 contains 12 residues. This CDR3 reads CASSEPLSTQYF. The CDR3 nucleotides read TGTGCCAGCAGTGAACCCCTTTCTACGCAGTATTTT.

V gene TRBV6-2 or TRBV6-3 combines with J gene TRBJ1-1, with TRBD1 matching 9 bases. The CDR3 length is 15 residues. Germline CDR1 reads MNHEY; CDR2 reads SVGEGT. With V trimmed by 5 bases and J by 1 base, 5 bases remained unmatched. The CDR3: CASSVDRGQNTEAFF. The DNA of the CDR3 is TGTGCCAGCAGTGTGGACAGGGGACAGAACACTGAAGCTTTCTTT.

This chain links TRBV15 with TRBJ1-1; no reliable D call. Germline V gives CDR1 LNHNV, CDR2 YYDKDF (reference sequence). The ends were cut back, 0 bases at V and 4 bases at J, with 12 bases in the middle. The CDR3 runs 15 residues. The CDR3 bases are TGTGCCACCAGCAGAGATATAGCAAAAGGCACTGAAGCTTTCTTT. Protein: CATSRDIAKGTEAFF.

Concerning this clone: One end of the junction fails to match germline, which may point to a read error. The chain joins TRBV7-7 to TRBJ1-3, with TRBD1 as a possible D gene (6 bases). The CDR3 runs to 15 residues. CDR1 and CDR2 (germline): SSHAT, FNYEAQ (reference sequence). The CDR3 DNA reads TGTGCTAGCAGCTTAGGGGCAGGGGCTGGAAACACCATATATTTT. Translated: CASSLGAGAGNTIYF. Variable domain in full (rest from reference TRBV7-7 and TRBJ1-3): GAGVSQSPRYKVTKRGQDVTLRCDPISSHATLYWYQQALGQGPEFLTYFNYEAQPDKSGLPSDRFSAERPEGSISTLTIQRTEQRDSAMYRCASSLGAGAGNTIYFGEGSWLTVV.

The chain combines TRBV30 with TRBJ2-7, with D hard to call. Germline V gene sequence: CDR1 GTSNPN, CDR2 SVGIG (reference sequence). Trimming took 1 base from V and 2 from J, leaving 9 bases between them. CDR3 size: 13 residues. Written as DNA, the CDR3 is TGTGCCTGGAGTGGCGGAATGGCCTACGAGCAGTACTTC. Translated: CAWSGGMAYEQYF. Based on the CDR3 plus reference TRBV30 and TRBJ2-7, the full variable domain is SQTIHQWPATLVQPVGSPLSLECTVEGTSNPNLYWYRQAAGRGLQLLFYSVGIGQISSEVPQNLSASRPQDRQFILSSKKLLLSDSGFYLCAWSGGMAYEQYFGPGTRLTVT.

The chain joins TRBV7-9 to TRBJ2-1, with 9 bases matching TRBD1. Germline lookup yields CDR1 SEHNR and CDR2 FQNEAQ (reference sequence). The CDR3 sequence is 17 residues long. V lost 4 bases to trimming and J lost 4 bases; unmatched junction nucleotides: 11. The CDR3 bases are TGTGCCAGCAGCTCCCTCCCGACAGGGGGTATTTACAATGAGCAGTTCTTC. Translated: CASSSLPTGGIYNEQFF.

A single count supports this clone. The V gene is TRBV5-1, the J gene TRBJ2-3, with 8 positions matching TRBD1. V dropped 2 bases and J dropped 0; count of bases not matched to a gene: 5. The CDR3 covers 16 residues. CDR1 and CDR2 (germline): SGHRS, YFSETQ. In DNA form, the CDR3 reads TGCGCCAGCAGCTTCACAGGGGGTCGGAGCACAGATACGCAGTATTTT. Amino acid sequence: CASSFTGGRSTDTQYF.

The chain carries TRBV30 and TRBJ2-7; D is unclear. This CDR3 has 12 amino acids. CDR1 and CDR2 from the germline V gene are GTSNPN and SVGIG (reference sequence). V shed 0 bases and J shed 8 bases, with 11 bases lying between them. The CDR3 here is CAWSVTGLQQYF. The CDR3 bases are TGTGCCTGGAGTGTAACGGGTTTACAGCAGTACTTC.

The chain carries TRBV2 and TRBJ2-5; D is possibly TRBD2 (6 bases). CDR3 length: 13 amino acids. Germline CDR1 is SNHLY and CDR2 is FYNNEI. Between the trimmed V and J ends, which lost 10 bases and 5 bases, there was a span of 17 bases. The CDR3 DNA reads as TGTGCCACAGCGGGCTGGGACGGGGAGACCCAGTACTTC. This gives the protein CATAGWDGETQYF.

This chain links TRBV27 with TRBJ1-4; unclear D gene. Per the germline V gene, CDR1 is MNHEY and CDR2 is SMNVEV (reference sequence). The CDR3 is 14 amino acids. V lost 2 bases and J 3 bases, leaving 7 bases between the germline ends. For the CDR3, the DNA is TGTGCCAGCAGTTTAGGGCCGGCTAATGAAAAACTGTTTTTT. Translated, it gives CASSLGPANEKLFF.

V and J are TRBV30 and TRBJ1-2; D remains ambiguous. Germline CDR1 GTSNPN, CDR2 SVGIG (reference sequence). This CDR3 contains 12 residues. V lost 2 bases and J 4 bases, leaving 8 bases between the germline ends. CDR3 amino acids: CAWSTAAYGYTF. The CDR3 coding sequence is TGTGCCTGGAGTACAGCCGCCTATGGCTACACCTTC.

The chain has TRBV12-5 and TRBJ2-1; 9 bases match TRBD2. CDR1 and CDR2 (germline): LGHNT, FRNRAP. V shed 4 bases and J 9 bases; nucleotides not matched to a gene: 22. The CDR3 has 19 amino acids. CDR3 coding DNA: TGTGCTAGTGGTTGGTATCTGGGGATCACAGCGGGAGGAGGAAGTGAGCAGTTCTTC. It yields the protein CASGWYLGITAGGGSEQFF.

The chain has TRBV5-1 and TRBJ2-3; D might be TRBD2 (6 bases). Germline lookup yields CDR1 SGHRS and CDR2 YFSETQ. V was shortened by 9 bases and J by 2 bases, with 22 bases between the two germline ends. The CDR3 spans 16 residues. The chain's CDR3 is CATKVGAREDTDTQYF. In nucleotides, the CDR3 is TGCGCCACCAAAGTGGGTGCTAGGGAGGACACAGATACGCAGTATTTT.

This chain connects TRBV3-1 (or the pseudogene TRBV3-2) to TRBJ2-1, with TRBD2 matching 8 bases. The CDR3 has 17 amino acids. After removal of 3 bases from V and 12 bases from J, the junction contained 19 bases not matched to a gene. Germline V CDR1 and CDR2: LGHDT, YNNKEL (reference sequence). In nucleotides, the CDR3 is TGTGCCAGCAGCCAGTTACCCCCGGCGACAGCTAGCGGGCCGCAGTTCTTC. Translating gives CASSQLPPATASGPQFF.

This clone was counted a single time. The chain is built from TRBV7-9 and TRBJ2-3; D is perhaps TRBD2 (5 bases). V lost 5 bases and J lost 0, with 18 bases in between. This CDR3 comprises 17 residues. Germline V gene lookup returns CDR1 SEHNR and CDR2 FQNEAQ (reference sequence). As DNA, the CDR3 is TGTGCCAGCAGCCCACCCTACGGAGGCGGTAGCACAGATACGCAGTATTTT. The encoded protein is CASSPPYGGGSTDTQYF.

V usage is TRBV2 and J usage is TRBJ1-2; 8 positions agree with TRBD1. Germline V CDR1 and CDR2: SNHLY, FYNNEI. J lost 8 bases, V lost 4 bases, and 3 bases had no gene match. This CDR3 is 12 amino acids long. CDR3 amino acids: CASSGQGIGYTF. DNA of the CDR3: TGTGCCAGCAGTGGACAGGGGATAGGCTACACCTTC.

This rearrangement joins TRBV19 to TRBJ1-5; the match to TRBD1 covers 11 bases. Germline values: CDR1 LNHDA, CDR2 SQIVND (reference sequence). The CDR3 has 15 amino acids. The V segment lost 8 bases and the J segment 2 bases; nucleotides outside the gene matches: 5. CDR3 in amino acids: CASGQGAYGNQPQHF. CDR3 in DNA: TGTGCCAGTGGACAGGGGGCGTATGGCAATCAGCCCCAGCATTTT.

The rearrangement uses TRBV5-5 and TRBJ1-5; a weak D match, TRBD1 (5 bases). Germline lookup yields CDR1 SGHKS and CDR2 YYEKEE (reference sequence). The CDR3 runs to 15 residues. The V end was cut by 1 base, the J end by 1 base, with 9 bases between. This CDR3 reads CASSLLPGSNQPQHF. The CDR3 DNA sequence: TGTGCCAGCAGCTTGTTGCCAGGGAGCAATCAGCCCCAGCATTTT.

The rearrangement uses TRBV6-1 and TRBJ2-7; a weak D match, TRBD2 (6 bases). The germline V gene has CDR1 MNHNS and CDR2 SASEGT. The V gene lost 3 bases and the J gene lost 5 bases, with 20 bases spanning the gap. The CDR3 covers 16 residues. CDR3 amino acids: CASSDFSRTTRNEQYF. CDR3 DNA sequence: TGTGCCAGCAGTGACTTCTCAAGGACTACCCGCAACGAGCAGTACTTC.